The TCR beta chain under discussion was sequenced for a study of T cells after yellow fever vaccination. Notes on the study in general: Abundant clonotypes (contaminants from the bulk population) could be present in FACS-sorted repertoires. Of the clonotypes, a small share occurred in both CD4 and CD8 compartments. Detected again after the booster were most primary-vaccination clones, at approximately 96% CD4 and 70% to 90% CD8.

The sample holds a few counts of this clonotype. The antigen remains undetermined. UMIs were added to TCR cDNA along with a universal primer site when it was made by 5'RACE template switching. TCRdb re-derived calls from the 5' RACE reads in MiXCR, one entry per CDR3 protein. This repertoire shows around 300,000 distinct CDR3 sequences, approximately 4% found once; its top ten account for roughly 19%. V shed 6 bases and J 8 bases; nucleotides not matched to a gene: 5. The germline gives CDR1 ENHRY, CDR2 SYGVKD. CDR3 length: 12 amino acids. The TCR sequence derives from a man between 18 and 35 years old who received the YFV17D yellow fever vaccine. This specimen consisted of PBMCs, obtained 15 days after the yellow fever booster vaccination. V usage is TRBV10-3 and J usage is TRBJ2-3, with 7 positions matching TRBD1. Here the CDR3 DNA reads TGTGCCATCAGAGGGGGCTTCGGTACGCAGTATTTT. Translation: CAIRGGFGTQYF.